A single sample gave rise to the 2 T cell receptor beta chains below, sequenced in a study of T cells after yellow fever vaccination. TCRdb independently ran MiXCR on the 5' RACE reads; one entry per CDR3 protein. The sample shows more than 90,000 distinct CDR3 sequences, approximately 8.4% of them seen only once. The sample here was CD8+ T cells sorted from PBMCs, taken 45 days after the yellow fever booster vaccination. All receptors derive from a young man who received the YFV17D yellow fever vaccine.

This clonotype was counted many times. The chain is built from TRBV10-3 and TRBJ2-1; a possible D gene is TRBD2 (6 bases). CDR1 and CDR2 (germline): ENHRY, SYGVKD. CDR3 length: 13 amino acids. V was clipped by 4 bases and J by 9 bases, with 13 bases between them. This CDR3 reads CAISGGEVLEQFF. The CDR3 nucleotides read TGTGCCATCAGTGGGGGGGAGGTCCTTGAGCAGTTCTTC.

This CDR3 is CASSLYSGDTEAFF. DNA for the CDR3: TGCGCCAGCAGCCTCTATTCGGGAGACACTGAAGCTTTCTTT. The rearrangement uses TRBV4-3 and TRBJ1-1; D is unclear. The CDR3 contains 14 residues. V was clipped by 4 bases and J by 3 bases, with 12 bases between them. The germline CDR1 and CDR2 sequences are LGHNA and YSLEER.